Reported below is one T cell receptor (beta chain). What it binds is not known. Assay used: immunoSEQ multiplex PCR; TCRdb lists only in-frame clones, some missing. The sample gives tens of thousands of clones, around nine tenths of which show up once; 0.25% to 0.35% is in the top ten. The CDR3 is 15 residues long. The V gene's germline CDR1 is SGHRS and CDR2 YFSETQ. Trimming removed 2 bases from V and 7 bases from J; junction bases left unmatched: 8. The data are from a study of OX40 agonist ivuxolimab in advanced cancers. Study at large: Under the entry rules, prior anti-PD-1, anti-PD-L1 or anti-CTLA-4 therapy was allowed, and around 36% had some. Partial responses were observed in three patients, of whom one had hepatocellular carcinoma and two had cutaneous melanoma. Regarding the study as a whole: Within 6 weeks, CD4+ and CD8+ blood T cells expanded clonally at 0.1 to 3.0 mg/kg. Expanded clones tended on average to be more numerous among CD8+ T cells than CD4+.

J is TRBJ2-1 and V is TRBV5-1, with 8 bases lining up with TRBD1. The material sequenced was CD4+ or CD8+ T cells sorted from blood, taken in a trial of the OX40 agonist ivuxolimab. The sequence came from an adult with an advanced solid tumor such as melanoma, head and neck, liver or kidney cancer. CDR3 in amino acids: CASSFQGAHGNEQFF. CDR3 bases: TGCGCCAGCAGCTTTCAGGGGGCGCACGGGAATGAGCAGTTCTTC. Full variable domain (missing parts from reference TRBV5-1 and TRBJ2-1): KAGVTQTPRYLIKTRGQQVTLSCSPISGHRSVSWYQQTPGQGLQFLFEYFSETQRNKGNFPGRFSGRQFSNSRSEMNVSTLELGDSALYLCASSFQGAHGNEQFFGPGTRLTVL.